This TCR beta chain was recorded in a study of blood T cell repertoires in COVID-19. The germline CDR1 and CDR2 sequences are LGHDT and YNNKEL (reference sequence). CDR3 length: 14 amino acids. V was pared by 2 bases and J by 5 bases, with 10 bases between. The method was immunoSEQ multiplex PCR; TCRdb's version includes in-frame clones alone and lacks a portion of them. The sample consists of around 46,000 clones, over 75% of them appearing once. This clonotype was obtained from a man aged 50-59 years with acute or convalescent COVID-19. The material sequenced was peripheral blood. The chain employs TRBV3-1 (or the pseudogene TRBV3-2) and TRBJ1-3; D is unclear. CDR3: CASSQLTERNTIYF. In nucleotides, the CDR3 is TGTGCCAGCAGCCAACTCACAGAAAGAAACACCATATATTTT.